This T cell receptor beta chain is drawn from a study of control samples from healthy donors and cancer patients. The trim removed 4 bases at V and 1 base at J, leaving 5 bases unmatched. The length of the CDR3 is 15 residues. Germline V CDR1 and CDR2: SGHRS, YFSETQ. Measured with immunoSEQ multiplex PCR; TCRdb has only the in-frame clones, and not every one. Of more than 140,000 clones listed, roughly nine tenths are singletons. This sequence was found in a man between 18 and 29 years old in good health. Input material: blood. J is TRBJ1-1 and V is TRBV5-1; 9 bases agree with TRBD1. The CDR3 sequence: CASSPSGQGNTEAFF. CDR3 bases: TGCGCCAGCAGCCCCTCGGGACAGGGGAACACTGAAGCTTTCTTT.